This TCR beta chain comes out of a study of long-term antiretroviral therapy in people with HIV. The study's findings and limits: It was observed that HIV repertoires exhibited narrower CDR3 length ranges than controls.

This clone has more than one count but fewer than ten. Its target is unknown. The libraries were made with immunoSEQ v3.0 at survey level. The protocol was immunoSEQ multiplex PCR, while the TCRdb copy is restricted to in-frame clones and leaves out a portion. The sample holds over 7,000 clones, roughly 82% seen once. With 5 bases removed from V and 3 bases from J, the gap between germline ends came to 11 bases. The CDR3 extends over 13 amino acids. Germline values: CDR1 MDHEN, CDR2 SYDVKM. Every HIV-positive participant received treatment in the United States. This sequence originates from a man aged 35 to 55 with HIV. The starting material was unsorted PBMCs, obtained 0.1 years after starting antiretroviral therapy. V usage is TRBV28 and J usage is TRBJ2-7; D ambiguous. The CDR3 sequence: CASSPAVGYEQYF. CDR3 sequence (DNA): TGTGCCAGCAGTCCCGCCGTCGGCTACGAGCAGTACTTC.